The 28 T cell receptor beta chains in this list originate from one sample, sequenced in a study of neurological immune-mediated disorders. TCRdb re-called the 5' RACE reads with MiXCR, one entry per CDR3 protein. The repertoire has around 40,000 distinct CDR3 sequences, less than 9% of them found once; the top ten carry roughly 5.6%. Sequencing used CD4+ T cells from blood. Source of these receptors: a man between 50 and 59 years old in good health.

There are a few counts of this clonotype. The chain uses TRBV7-2 and TRBJ2-3; D not certain. The ends were cut back, 8 bases at V and 2 bases at J, with 14 bases in the middle. CDR1 SGHTA and CDR2 FQGNSA come from the germline V gene. The length of the CDR3 is 14 residues. The DNA of the CDR3 is TGTGCCAGCTTACGGCGACCTAACACAGATACGCAGTATTTT. Protein sequence: CASLRRPNTDTQYF. The variable domain in full, completed from reference TRBV7-2 and TRBJ2-3, reads GAGVSQSPSNKVTEKGKDVELRCDPISGHTALYWYRQSLGQGLEFLIYFQGNSAPDKSGLPSDRFSAERTGGSVSTLTIQRTQQEDSAVYLCASLRRPNTDTQYFGPGTRLTVL.

In this sample, this clonotype turned up many times. The chain recombines TRBV28 with TRBJ2-7, with D hard to call. Germline CDR1 is MDHEN and CDR2 is SYDVKM. V was shortened by 6 bases and J by 1 base, with 10 bases between the two germline ends. The CDR3 totals 13 residues. The CDR3 region is CASRVGWSYEQYF. CDR3 nucleotides: TGTGCCAGCAGGGTCGGGTGGTCCTACGAGCAGTACTTC.

The table lists this clonotype with many counts. The V and J genes are TRBV5-6 and TRBJ1-2, with 11 bases matching TRBD1. With 4 bases clipped from V and 6 bases from J, the junction kept 8 bases outside the gene matches. This CDR3 has 15 amino acids. Germline CDR1 SGHDT, CDR2 YYEEEE. DNA for the CDR3: TGTGCCAGCAGCGGCCTACCGGGACAGGGGGATGGCTACACCTTC. Encoded protein: CASSGLPGQGDGYTF.

At least ten counts were recorded for this clonotype. The chain couples TRBV7-8 to TRBJ2-7, with 11 nucleotides matching TRBD2. Germline CDR1 and CDR2: SGHVS and FQNEAQ. With 5 bases clipped from V and 5 bases from J, the junction kept 14 bases outside the gene matches. This CDR3 is 17 amino acids long. CDR3 DNA sequence: TGTGCCAGCAGCCCTGGGGCTAGCGGGAGGTTCGTCCACGAGCAGTACTTC. It is translated as CASSPGASGRFVHEQYF.

This clonotype was counted at least ten times. The chain recombines TRBV5-1 with TRBJ2-2, with a weak D call TRBD2 (6 bases). The CDR3 is 16 residues long. Germline CDR1 SGHRS, CDR2 YFSETQ. Trimming pared 4 bases from V and 2 bases from J, leaving 15 bases between. The CDR3 region is CASSPAGTPNTGELFF. CDR3 nucleotide sequence: TGCGCCAGCAGCCCGGCCGGGACTCCCAACACCGGGGAGCTGTTTTTT.

This clonotype showed up many times. The gene calls are TRBV18 and TRBJ2-7; possible D gene TRBD2, 5 bases. There are 16 residues in the CDR3. Deletions cut 3 bases from V and 1 base from J, with 16 bases between. Germline V gene sequence: CDR1 KGHSH, CDR2 LQKENI. The CDR3 nucleotides are TGTGCCAGCTCACCCTTGACGGGGAAATCTTCCTACGAGCAGTACTTC. Its protein is CASSPLTGKSSYEQYF.

Ten or more counts support this clonotype. The rearrangement uses TRBV5-5 and TRBJ1-6; 7 bases align to TRBD1. Germline CDR1 and CDR2: SGHKS and YYEKEE (reference sequence). Trimming took 4 bases from V and 10 from J; bases not matched to a gene: 14. CDR3 length: 16 amino acids. Here the CDR3 DNA reads TGTGCCAGCAGCCAGACAGGGAGGAGGACGGAGTCACCCCTCCACTTT. Residues: CASSQTGRRTESPLHF.

In this sample, this clonotype turned up many times. J is TRBJ2-1 and V is TRBV5-1, with TRBD2 matching 9 bases. This CDR3 has 17 residues. V shed 4 bases, J shed 10 bases, and the junction held 18 bases outside the gene matches. The germline V gene encodes CDR1 SGHRS and CDR2 YFSETQ. CDR3 loop: CASSPTPLAGAVGEQFF. Here the CDR3 DNA reads TGCGCCAGCAGCCCCACCCCCTTAGCGGGAGCGGTTGGGGAGCAGTTCTTC. Full variable domain (missing parts from reference TRBV5-1 and TRBJ2-1): KAGVTQTPRYLIKTRGQQVTLSCSPISGHRSVSWYQQTPGQGLQFLFEYFSETQRNKGNFPGRFSGRQFSNSRSEMNVSTLELGDSALYLCASSPTPLAGAVGEQFFGPGTRLTVL.

This clonotype was detected ten times or more. The chain links TRBV20-1 to TRBJ1-5; D remains ambiguous. The CDR3 sequence is 15 residues long. V lost 4 bases to trimming and J lost 1 base, with 14 bases between them. Germline V gives CDR1 DFQATT, CDR2 SNEGSKA (reference sequence). The CDR3 is CSATPSLLSNQPQHF. The CDR3, as DNA: TGCAGTGCTACCCCTTCCCTACTAAGCAATCAGCCCCAGCATTTT.

This clonotype was detected many times. The chain joins TRBV27 to TRBJ1-6; tentative D call: TRBD1 (6 bases). The germline gives CDR1 MNHEY, CDR2 SMNVEV (reference sequence). The germline V and J ends were trimmed by 0 bases and 14 bases, with 17 bases remaining between them. The CDR3 is 15 residues long. DNA of the CDR3: TGTGCCAGCAGTTTATCTGCGGGACACTTCGACGCCCTCCACTTT. Its protein is CASSLSAGHFDALHF.

There are a few counts of this clonotype. V and J are TRBV20-1 and TRBJ2-3, with D unclear. Germline lookup yields CDR1 DFQATT and CDR2 SNEGSKA (reference sequence). The CDR3 runs 14 residues. Between the trimmed V and J ends, which lost 3 bases and 0 bases, there was a span of 10 bases. The CDR3 here is CSASPAWSTDTQYF. As DNA, the CDR3 is TGCAGTGCTAGTCCAGCCTGGAGCACAGATACGCAGTATTTT.

This clonotype has a count of ten or more. The J gene is TRBJ1-3, the V gene TRBV18, with D unresolved. CDR3 size: 13 residues. In germline, CDR1 is KGHSH, CDR2 LQKENI. Trimming shortened V by 5 bases and J by 0 bases, and 5 bases separated the two germline ends. CDR3 protein: CASSSSSGNTIYF. The DNA of the CDR3 is TGTGCCAGCTCATCCAGCTCTGGAAACACCATATATTTT.

The rearrangement joins TRBV20-1 to TRBJ2-1; 10 bases match TRBD2. After removal of 1 base from V and 4 bases from J, the junction contained 1 base not matched to a gene. The CDR3 length is 14 residues. The germline CDR1 and CDR2 sequences are DFQATT and SNEGSKA (reference sequence). For the CDR3, the DNA is TGCAGTGCTAGAGGAGCGGGAGGGTACAATGAGCAGTTCTTC. Residues: CSARGAGGYNEQFF.

The table lists this clonotype with many counts. The rearrangement joins TRBV27 to TRBJ2-2; D remains unclear. Trimming pared 8 bases from V and 5 bases from J, leaving 21 bases between. Germline CDR1 reads MNHEY; CDR2 reads SMNVEV (reference sequence). The CDR3 is made up of 16 amino acids. The CDR3 DNA sequence: TGTGCCAGCCGAGCCAATCGGCAGCTGGGGACCGGGGAGCTGTTTTTT. It translates to CASRANRQLGTGELFF.

Here the CDR3 reads CASSQDSRKKYEQYF. CDR3 bases: TGCGCCAGCAGCCAAGATTCACGGAAAAAATACGAGCAGTACTTC. V and J are TRBV4-1 and TRBJ2-7; D ambiguous. Trimming cost V 0 bases and J 4 bases, with 13 bases left between them. The CDR3 has 15 residues. Germline CDR1 MGHRA, CDR2 YSYEKL.

This clonotype was seen many times. The chain uses TRBV5-5 and TRBJ2-3; either TRBD1 or TRBD2 may supply D (6 bases each). The CDR3 extends over 16 amino acids. Trimming removed 6 bases from V and 7 bases from J, with 24 bases in between. Germline V lookup: CDR1 SGHKS, CDR2 YYEKEE (reference sequence). CDR3 nucleotide sequence: TGTGCCAGCACCCCAGGGGTTGCGGGAACGGTTTATACGCAGTATTTT. Translated, it gives CASTPGVAGTVYTQYF. The whole variable domain, filled in from reference TRBV5-5 and TRBJ2-3, reads DAGVTQSPTHLIKTRGQQVTLRCSPISGHKSVSWYQQVLGQGPQFIFQYYEKEERGRGNFPDRFSARQFPNYSSELNVNALLLGDSALYLCASTPGVAGTVYTQYFGPGTRLTVL.

This clonotype has a count of ten or more. The chain recombines TRBV4-1 with TRBJ2-7; D is possibly TRBD1 (5 bases). Looked up from germline, CDR1 is MGHRA and CDR2 is YSYEKL. Trimming removed 1 base at V and 6 bases at J, with 16 bases between. The CDR3 has 15 amino acids. The CDR3 spells CASSQGRTPPAEQYF. The CDR3 region has the DNA TGCGCCAGCAGCCAAGGTCGGACACCGCCCGCCGAGCAGTACTTC.

This clonotype was found many times. This chain links TRBV3-1 with TRBJ2-7; maybe TRBD2 (6 bases). The CDR3 extends over 14 amino acids. Germline V gene sequence: CDR1 LGHDT, CDR2 YNNKEL (reference sequence). Deletions cut 4 bases from V and 5 bases from J, with 15 bases between. The CDR3 sequence: CASSPEAGRDEQYF. As DNA, the CDR3 is TGTGCCAGCAGCCCAGAGGCGGGGCGGGACGAGCAGTACTTC.

This clonotype was detected many times. This chain links TRBV28 with TRBJ2-7; TRBD2 agrees at 7 bases. Germline CDR1 and CDR2: MDHEN and SYDVKM. V shed 1 base and J 0 bases; nucleotides not matched to a gene: 6. The CDR3 runs to 16 residues. The CDR3 reads CASSLSASGSSYEQYF. The CDR3 bases are TGTGCCAGCAGTTTATCGGCTAGCGGCAGCTCCTACGAGCAGTACTTC.

The chain has TRBV20-1 and TRBJ1-3; D unresolved. CDR1 and CDR2 (germline): DFQATT, SNEGSKA (reference sequence). The CDR3 spans 13 residues. Deletions cut 3 bases from V and 2 bases from J, with 8 bases between. CDR3: CSARREAGNTIYF. CDR3 DNA sequence: TGCAGTGCTAGGAGGGAGGCTGGAAACACCATATATTTT.

In this sample, this clonotype turned up many times. DNA of the CDR3: TGTGCCAGCAGCTTACCCCGGGGTCCCCTCCACTTT. This translates into CASSLPRGPLHF. This rearrangement joins TRBV7-3 to TRBJ1-6; D ambiguous. V gave up 2 bases and J gave up 13 bases, with 9 bases separating them. The CDR3 covers 12 residues. CDR1 and CDR2 from the germline V gene are SGHTA and FQGTGA.

This clonotype was seen ten or more times. The CDR3 sequence: CASNDGSSGTYEQYF. The CDR3 nucleotides are TGTGCCAGCAACGACGGGTCTAGCGGAACCTACGAGCAGTACTTC. This chain joins TRBV6-5 and TRBJ2-7; TRBD2 matches at 7 bases. Unmatched junction bases numbered 11, after V lost 7 bases and J lost 2 bases. Germline CDR1 reads MNHEY; CDR2 reads SVGAGI. The CDR3 loop spans 15 amino acids.

This clonotype has at least ten counts. V gene TRBV20-1 combines with J gene TRBJ2-3; 14 bases map to TRBD2. The J segment lost 6 bases and the V segment lost 5 bases, leaving 7 bases of the junction unmatched. This CDR3 has 15 residues. The germline CDR1 and CDR2 sequences are DFQATT and SNEGSKA (reference sequence). CDR3 nucleotides: TGCAGTGCTCCGGGACTAGCGGGAGTTCGCGATACGCAGTATTTT. Translating gives CSAPGLAGVRDTQYF.

This clonotype was detected many times. The V and J genes are TRBV5-1 and TRBJ2-2; the match to TRBD1 covers 8 bases. The CDR3 spans 16 residues. V was clipped by 0 bases and J by 1 base; unmatched bases: 2. Germline CDR1 reads SGHRS; CDR2 reads YFSETQ. The CDR3 DNA reads TGCGCCAGCAGCTTGGATGACAGGGGGAACACCGGGGAGCTGTTTTTT. This encodes CASSLDDRGNTGELFF.

This clonotype was recorded many times. V usage is TRBV20-1 and J usage is TRBJ2-7, with no clear D. The V gene's germline CDR1 is DFQATT and CDR2 SNEGSKA (reference sequence). The CDR3 runs to 11 residues. The V and J ends lost 4 bases and 6 bases respectively, with 10 bases between them. CDR3 nucleotides: TGCAGTGCTACCTCGGCAGGCGAGCAGTACTTC. Translating gives CSATSAGEQYF.

This clonotype was counted many times. The rearrangement uses TRBV5-1 and TRBJ2-1, with TRBD2 matching 8 bases. Losses at the gene ends were 5 bases for V and 2 bases for J; bases not matched to a gene: 3. The CDR3 has 14 amino acids. In germline, CDR1 is SGHRS, CDR2 YFSETQ. CDR3 sequence reads: CASRSSGPYNEQFF. The CDR3 DNA reads TGCGCCAGCAGATCTAGCGGGCCCTACAATGAGCAGTTCTTC.

This clonotype counts as medium-sized. The J gene is TRBJ2-7, the V gene TRBV5-1, with TRBD1 identical over 10 bases. CDR3 length: 12 amino acids. The germline gives CDR1 SGHRS, CDR2 YFSETQ. Trimming removed 4 bases from V and 6 bases from J; junction bases left unmatched: 1. CDR3 region: CASSRDRGEQYF. CDR3 DNA: TGCGCCAGCAGCCGGGACAGGGGCGAGCAGTACTTC.

This clonotype came up many times. Just one base apart from a much larger clone, this may be a read error. The rearrangement joins TRBV27 to TRBJ2-5; D may be TRBD1 or TRBD2 (6 bases each). CDR1 is MNHEY, CDR2 SMNVEV, per germline (reference sequence). The CDR3 has 13 residues. Deletions cut 6 bases from V and 5 bases from J, with 13 bases between. The CDR3 DNA follows: TGTGCCAGCAGGGGGGCGGGAAGGGAGACCCAGTACTTC. It specifies CASRGAGRETQYF.